Listed below are T cell receptor beta chains from one sample, sequenced in a study of shared clonotypes between healthy human individuals. TCRdb's table, derived via immunoSEQ multiplex PCR, lists solely in-frame clones and lacks some. The repertoire has over 2 million clones, over 85% of them found once; the top ten carry 0.1% to 0.15%. Sequenced material: naive CD4+ T cells sorted from blood. These receptors came from a man aged 18 to 30 in good health. CDR3s include the opening cysteine and the closing phenylalanine or tryptophan. The order of the fields is CDR3 length, J gene, V gene, D gene, clone size, CDR3 protein, CDR3 DNA. The D gene is left open where the match is weak. Expanded clones get a size class; other rows say once, few or many, or leave the size out.

16 | TRBJ1-1 | TRBV6-5 | NA | NA | CASSYRDVGGRTEAFF | TGTGCCAGCAGTTACCGCGACGTAGGGGGTCGCACTGAAGCTTTCTTT
16 | TRBJ2-1 | TRBV5-1 | NA | NA | CASSPTEGGAYNEQFF | TGCGCCAGCAGCCCTACGGAGGGCGGAGCTTACAATGAGCAGTTCTTC
12 | TRBJ2-7 | TRBV30 | NA | once | CAWSAIGDEQYF | TGTGCCTGGAGCGCAATTGGGGACGAGCAGTACTTC
16 | TRBJ1-4 | TRBV7-2 | NA | NA | CASSLANLAGKEKLFF | TGTGCCAGCAGCTTAGCGAACTTGGCAGGGAAGGAAAAACTGTTTTTT
13 | TRBJ1-1 | TRBV2 | NA | NA | CASDSQGNTEAFF | TGTGCCAGCGATTCACAGGGGAACACTGAAGCTTTCTTT
15 | TRBJ1-1 | TRBV9 | NA | NA | CASSVSGGLITEAFF | TGTGCCAGCAGCGTATCTGGGGGGCTGATCACTGAAGCTTTCTTT
12 | TRBJ2-7 | TRBV6-5 | NA | NA | CASRQGSYEQYF | TGTGCCAGCAGACAGGGATCCTACGAGCAGTACTTC
15 | TRBJ1-2 | TRBV5-5 | NA | NA | CASSPNPGANYGYTF | TGTGCCAGCAGCCCGAACCCAGGTGCTAACTATGGCTACACCTTC
14 | TRBJ1-2 | TRBV9 | NA | NA | CASSVGSGNYGYTF | TGTGCCAGCAGCGTAGGGTCTGGGAACTATGGCTACACCTTC
13 | TRBJ1-2 | TRBV2 | NA | NA | CASSGRTVYGYTF | TGTGCCAGCAGCGGTCGGACGGTCTATGGCTACACCTTC
14 | TRBJ1-1 | TRBV5-4 | NA | NA | CASSAGTGNTEAFF | TGTGCCAGCAGCGCCGGGACGGGAAACACTGAAGCTTTCTTT
13 | TRBJ1-2 | TRBV25-1 | NA | NA | CASSLAGNYGYTF | TGTGCCAGCAGCCTTGCAGGGAACTATGGCTACACCTTC
16 | TRBJ2-5 | TRBV4-1 | NA | NA | CASSQRRGGIQETQYF | TGCGCCAGCAGCCAAAGGAGGGGGGGAATCCAAGAGACCCAGTACTTC